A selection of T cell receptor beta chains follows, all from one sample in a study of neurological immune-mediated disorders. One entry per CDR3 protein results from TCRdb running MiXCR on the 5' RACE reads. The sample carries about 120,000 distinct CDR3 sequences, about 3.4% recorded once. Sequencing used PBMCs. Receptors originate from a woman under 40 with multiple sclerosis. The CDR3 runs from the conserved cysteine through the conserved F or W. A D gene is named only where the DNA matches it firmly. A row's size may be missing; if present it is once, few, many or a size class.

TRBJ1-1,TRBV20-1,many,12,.,CSARDTPVEAFF,TGCAGTGCTAGAGATACCCCAGTGGAAGCTTTCTTT
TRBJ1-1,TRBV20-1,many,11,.,CSASRGNSAFF,TGCAGTGCTAGCAGAGGGAACTCAGCTTTCTTT
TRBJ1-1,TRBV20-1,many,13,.,CSAKQTGKAEAFF,TGCAGTGCCAAGCAGACGGGGAAGGCTGAAGCTTTCTTT
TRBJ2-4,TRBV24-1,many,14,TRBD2,CATSDEAGGPRVGF,TGTGCCACCAGTGATGAAGCGGGAGGGCCCAGGGTTGGTTTC
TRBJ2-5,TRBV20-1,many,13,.,CSARLPGGGTQYF,TGCAGTGCTAGGCTACCCGGGGGTGGGACCCAGTACTTC
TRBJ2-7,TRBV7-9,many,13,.,CASSLASSEAQYF,TGTGCCAGCAGCTTAGCCTCCAGCGAGGCCCAGTACTTC
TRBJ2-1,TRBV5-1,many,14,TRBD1,CASARTGTDNEQFF,TGCGCCAGCGCGCGGACAGGGACGGACAATGAGCAGTTCTTC
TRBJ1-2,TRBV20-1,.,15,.,CSARDRAGDYYGYTF,TGCAGTGCTAGAGATCGGGCAGGGGACTACTATGGCTACACCTTC
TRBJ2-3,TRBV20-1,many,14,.,CSALQRLSTDTQYF,TGCAGTGCTCTCCAACGACTAAGTACAGATACGCAGTATTTT
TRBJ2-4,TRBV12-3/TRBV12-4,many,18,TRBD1,CASKDGQGKGVAKNIQYF,TGTGCCAGCAAGGACGGACAGGGAAAGGGCGTTGCCAAAAACATTCAGTACTTC
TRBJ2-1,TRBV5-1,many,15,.,CASSFSGNSYNEQFF,TGCGCCAGCAGCTTCTCGGGTAATTCCTACAATGAGCAGTTCTTC
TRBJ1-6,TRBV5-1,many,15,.,CASSLDGGENSPLHF,TGCGCCAGCAGCTTGGACGGCGGGGAAAATTCACCCCTCCACTTT
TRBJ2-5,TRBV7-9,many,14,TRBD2,CASSLRTSAETQYF,TGTGCCAGCAGCTTGCGGACTAGCGCAGAGACCCAGTACTTC
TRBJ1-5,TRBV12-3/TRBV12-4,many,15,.,CASSFRPGANQPQHF,TGTGCCAGCAGTTTCCGGCCAGGGGCAAATCAGCCCCAGCATTTT
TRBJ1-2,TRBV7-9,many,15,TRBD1,CASSSGTGTNYGYTF,TGTGCCAGCAGCTCCGGGACAGGGACCAACTATGGCTACACCTTC